The 13 T cell receptor beta chains below come from one sample, sequenced in a study of graft-versus-host responses after intestinal transplantation. The repertoire was sequenced with immunoSEQ multiplex PCR; TCRdb's copy has only in-frame clones and lacks some. There are under 20,000 clones in the sample; around two fifths occur only once, and about 3.5% lies in the top ten. Irradiated, violet-dye-labeled stimulator cells, roughly 200,000 in number, were plated with roughly 200,000 CFSE-labeled responder cells. This material consisted of alloreactive CD8+ T cells from a mixed lymphocyte reaction culture, taken before intestinal transplant. Documented subset: CFSE-low proliferating T cells sorted from roughly six-day pre-transplant mixed lymphocyte reaction (GvH or HvG direction). These receptors originate from a human patient who received an intestinal transplant.

This chain joins TRBV7-2 and TRBJ2-1; D is unresolved. Germline CDR1 is SGHTA and CDR2 is FQGNSA. V lost 5 bases, J lost 5 bases, and 4 bases lay in between. This CDR3 is built from 11 residues. As DNA, the CDR3 is TGTGCCAGCAGCATGGACAATGAGCAGTTCTTC. Translated, it gives CASSMDNEQFF.

This clone was detected a few times. V is TRBV6-5 and J is TRBJ2-2, with unresolved D. This CDR3 has 12 residues. CDR1 MNHEY and CDR2 SVGAGI come from the germline V gene. Trimming removed 3 bases from V and 6 bases from J, with 5 bases in between. The CDR3: CASSYGAGELFF. The CDR3 DNA is TGTGCCAGCAGTTATGGGGCCGGGGAGCTGTTTTTT.

The chain has TRBV5-4 and TRBJ2-7; D gene uncertain. The CDR3 loop spans 15 amino acids. CDR1 and CDR2 from the germline V gene are SGHNT and YYREEE (reference sequence). V was cut by 0 bases and J by 0 bases, with 10 bases left in between. The CDR3 coding sequence is TGTGCCAGCAGCTTGGGGGCCCCCGGCTCCTACGAGCAGTACTTC. Protein sequence: CASSLGAPGSYEQYF.

The J gene is TRBJ2-7, the V gene TRBV21-1; TRBD1 is the table's D call, not checked against the DNA. TRBV21-1 is a pseudogene segment. The CDR3 is 17 residues long. CDR3 DNA sequence: TGTGCCAGCAGCAAATGTGGTTATGAGGGACAGGGGTACGAGCAGTACTTC. Residues: CASSKCGYEGQGYEQYF.

The gene calls are TRBV7-9 and TRBJ2-6, with 8 nucleotides matching TRBD1. With 4 bases clipped from V and 4 bases from J, the junction kept 15 bases outside the gene matches. CDR1 is SEHNR, CDR2 FQNEAQ, per germline (reference sequence). This CDR3 comprises 19 residues. Written as DNA, the CDR3 is TGTGCCAGCAGCTGGCAAGGGACAGGTGGGGCGGGCGGGGCCAACGTCCTGACTTTC. Its protein is CASSWQGTGGAGGANVLTF.

By share, this clone ranks as medium-sized. Sequence at one end of the junction differs from germline and may be a read error. The chain couples TRBV27 to TRBJ2-7; D possibly corresponds to TRBD2 (6 bases). Germline values: CDR1 MNHEY, CDR2 SMNVEV (reference sequence). This CDR3 contains 14 residues. CDR3 coding DNA: TGTGCCAGCAGTCTATCTAGCGTGGGTTACGAGCAGTACTTC. Residues: CASSLSSVGYEQYF.

V is TRBV10-3 and J is TRBJ2-7, with 7 nucleotides matching TRBD1. This CDR3 region has 15 residues. J was trimmed by 0 bases and V by 8 bases; bases with no gene match: 10. From germline, CDR1 is ENHRY and CDR2 SYGVKD. CDR3 DNA: TGTGCCATCGTTCGGTCGGACAGGAGCTCCTACGAGCAGTACTTC. Residues: CAIVRSDRSSYEQYF.

This chain joins TRBV5-6 and TRBJ2-7; 8 nucleotides agree with TRBD1. CDR3 length: 14 residues. The V segment lost 0 bases and the J segment 4 bases; nucleotides outside the gene matches: 3. Germline lookup yields CDR1 SGHDT and CDR2 YYEEEE. For the CDR3, the DNA is TGTGCCAGCAGCTTGGGGACAGGGATTTACGAGCAGTACTTC. Translation: CASSLGTGIYEQYF.

The chain links TRBV2 to TRBJ2-7, with 8 bases matching TRBD1. This CDR3 has 14 residues. Germline CDR1 SNHLY, CDR2 FYNNEI. The ends lost 1 base at V and 7 bases at J; junction bases unmatched: 6. In DNA, the CDR3 is TGTGCCAGCAGTGAAGGGACAGGGACCTGGGAGCAGTACTTC. Encoded protein: CASSEGTGTWEQYF.

This clone was picked up a small number of times. This sequence joins TRBV5-1 and TRBJ2-7, with TRBD2 identical over 7 bases. The length of the CDR3 is 14 residues. V shed 0 bases, J shed 3 bases, and the junction held 3 bases outside the gene matches. Per germline, CDR1 SGHRS and CDR2 YFSETQ. CDR3 nucleotide sequence: TGCGCCAGCAGCTTGGATTCGGGGGGCTACGAGCAGTACTTC. The encoded protein is CASSLDSGGYEQYF.

This chain joins TRBV7-3 and TRBJ1-5; 7 positions agree with TRBD1. Germline assignment: CDR1 SGHTA and CDR2 FQGTGA. CDR3 size: 19 residues. With V trimmed by 2 bases and J by 1 base, 14 bases remained unmatched. The CDR3 nucleotides are TGTGCCAGCAGCTTACCCCCTCTGTTGGGGACAGTGAGCAATCAGCCCCAGCATTTT. Translated, it gives CASSLPPLLGTVSNQPQHF.

V gene TRBV5-6 combines with J gene TRBJ2-7, with 11 bases aligning to TRBD1. The CDR3 is 15 residues long. Germline V gives CDR1 SGHDT, CDR2 YYEEEE. The junction had 8 bases not matched to a gene; V was cut back by 4 bases and J by 5 bases. CDR3 residues: CASSPDLGQGDEQYF. Here the CDR3 DNA reads TGTGCCAGCAGCCCAGATCTGGGACAGGGGGACGAGCAGTACTTC.

CDR3 residues: CASSESTGGWQPQHF. CDR3 in DNA: TGTGCCAGCAGTGAATCGACAGGGGGCTGGCAGCCCCAGCATTTT. The chain has TRBV25-1 and TRBJ1-5; 10 bases are shared with TRBD1. The CDR3 is 15 residues long. V shed 1 base and J 7 bases; nucleotides not matched to a gene: 4. Germline CDR1 is MGHDK and CDR2 is SYGVNS.